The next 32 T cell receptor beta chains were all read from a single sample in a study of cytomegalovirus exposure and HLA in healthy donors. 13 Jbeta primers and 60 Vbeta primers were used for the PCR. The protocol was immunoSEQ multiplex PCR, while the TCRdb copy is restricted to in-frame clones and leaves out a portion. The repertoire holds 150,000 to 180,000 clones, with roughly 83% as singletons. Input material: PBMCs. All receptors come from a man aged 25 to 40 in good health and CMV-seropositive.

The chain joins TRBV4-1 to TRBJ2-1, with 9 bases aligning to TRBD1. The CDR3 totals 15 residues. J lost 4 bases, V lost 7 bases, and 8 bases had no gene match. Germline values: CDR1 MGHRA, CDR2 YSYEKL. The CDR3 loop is CASNLQDRGYNEQFF. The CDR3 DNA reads TGCGCCAGCAACCTTCAGGACAGGGGATACAATGAGCAGTTCTTC.

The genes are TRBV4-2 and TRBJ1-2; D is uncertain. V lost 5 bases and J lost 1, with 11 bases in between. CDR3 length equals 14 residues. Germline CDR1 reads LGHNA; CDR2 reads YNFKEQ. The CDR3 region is CASSSSRGNYGYTF. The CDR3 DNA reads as TGTGCCAGCAGCTCCTCTCGGGGTAACTATGGCTACACCTTC.

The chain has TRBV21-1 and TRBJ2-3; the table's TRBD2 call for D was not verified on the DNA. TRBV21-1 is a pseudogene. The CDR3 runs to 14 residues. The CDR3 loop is CAGNTGFGTDTQYF. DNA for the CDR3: TGTGCCGGAAATACGGGGTTTGGCACAGATACGCAGTATTTT.

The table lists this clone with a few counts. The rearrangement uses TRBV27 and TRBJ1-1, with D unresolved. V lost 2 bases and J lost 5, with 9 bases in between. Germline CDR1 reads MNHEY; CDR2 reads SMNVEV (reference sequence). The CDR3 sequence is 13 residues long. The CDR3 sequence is CASSLQAKTEAFF. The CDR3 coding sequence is TGTGCCAGCAGTTTACAAGCCAAGACTGAAGCTTTCTTT.

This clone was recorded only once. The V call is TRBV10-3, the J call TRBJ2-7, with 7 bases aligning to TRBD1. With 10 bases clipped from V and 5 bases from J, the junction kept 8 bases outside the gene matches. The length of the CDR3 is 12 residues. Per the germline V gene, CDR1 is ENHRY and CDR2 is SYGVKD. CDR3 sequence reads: CATVQGSDEQYF. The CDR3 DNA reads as TGTGCCACCGTACAGGGGTCAGACGAGCAGTACTTC.

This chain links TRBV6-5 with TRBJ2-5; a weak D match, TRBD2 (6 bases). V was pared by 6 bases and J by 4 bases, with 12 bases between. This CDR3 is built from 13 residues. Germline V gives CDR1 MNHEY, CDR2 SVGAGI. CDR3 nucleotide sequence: TGTGCCAGCAGGGGACTCTCTGTAGAGACCCAGTACTTC. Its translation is CASRGLSVETQYF.

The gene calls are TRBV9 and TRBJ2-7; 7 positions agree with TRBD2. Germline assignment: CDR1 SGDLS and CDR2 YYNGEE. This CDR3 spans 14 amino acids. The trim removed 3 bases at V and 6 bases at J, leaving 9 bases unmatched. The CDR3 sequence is CASSGPHPGGEQYF. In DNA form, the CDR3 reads TGTGCCAGCAGCGGACCTCACCCGGGGGGCGAGCAGTACTTC.

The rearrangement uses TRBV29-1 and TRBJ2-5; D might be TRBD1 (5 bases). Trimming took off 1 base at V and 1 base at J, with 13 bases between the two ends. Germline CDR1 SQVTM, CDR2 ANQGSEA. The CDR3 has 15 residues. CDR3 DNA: TGCAGCGTTGAAGGAGCGTTACAGGTCCAAGAGACCCAGTACTTC. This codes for CSVEGALQVQETQYF.

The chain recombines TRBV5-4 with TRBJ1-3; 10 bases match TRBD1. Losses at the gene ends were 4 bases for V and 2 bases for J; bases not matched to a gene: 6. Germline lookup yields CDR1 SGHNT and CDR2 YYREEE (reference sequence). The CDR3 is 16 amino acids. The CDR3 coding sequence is TGTGCCAGCAGCGATAGGGACAGGGGACCTGGAAACACCATATATTTT. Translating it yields CASSDRDRGPGNTIYF.

The CDR3: CASSFRDSANTGELFF. CDR3 in DNA: TGTGCCAGCAGTTTCCGGGACTCCGCGAACACCGGGGAGCTGTTTTTT. The genes are TRBV28 and TRBJ2-2; D perhaps matches TRBD2 (6 bases). V lost 3 bases to trimming and J lost 0 bases, with 11 bases between them. Per the germline V gene, CDR1 is MDHEN and CDR2 is SYDVKM. The length of the CDR3 is 16 residues.

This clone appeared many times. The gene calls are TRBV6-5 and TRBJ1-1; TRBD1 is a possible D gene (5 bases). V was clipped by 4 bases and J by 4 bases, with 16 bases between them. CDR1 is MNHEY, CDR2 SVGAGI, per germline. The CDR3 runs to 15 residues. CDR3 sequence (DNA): TGTGCCAGCAGTTCCTCGTTTACAGGCGGCACTGAAGCTTTCTTT. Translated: CASSSSFTGGTEAFF.

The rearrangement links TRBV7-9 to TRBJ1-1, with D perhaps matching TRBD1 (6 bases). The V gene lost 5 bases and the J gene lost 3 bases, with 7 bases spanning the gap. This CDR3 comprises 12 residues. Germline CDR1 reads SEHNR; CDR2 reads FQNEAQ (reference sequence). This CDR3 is CASSGQYTEAFF. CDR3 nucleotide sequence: TGTGCCAGCAGCGGACAGTACACTGAAGCTTTCTTT.

CDR3 DNA sequence: TGTGCCAGCAGCTCCCCGGAGGGCTTAGCGGGAAGCGGTGAGCAGTTCTTC. Residues: CASSSPEGLAGSGEQFF. V is TRBV5-4 and J is TRBJ2-1, with 8 positions matching TRBD2. This CDR3 is built from 17 residues. V shed 3 bases, J shed 9 bases, and the junction held 17 bases outside the gene matches. Germline CDR1 is SGHNT and CDR2 is YYREEE (reference sequence).

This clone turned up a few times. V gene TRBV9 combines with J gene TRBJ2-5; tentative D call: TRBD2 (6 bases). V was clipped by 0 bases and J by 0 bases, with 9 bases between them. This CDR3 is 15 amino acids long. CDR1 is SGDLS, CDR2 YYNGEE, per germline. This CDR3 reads CASSVGVADQETQYF. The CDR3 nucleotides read TGTGCCAGCAGCGTAGGGGTAGCGGACCAAGAGACCCAGTACTTC.

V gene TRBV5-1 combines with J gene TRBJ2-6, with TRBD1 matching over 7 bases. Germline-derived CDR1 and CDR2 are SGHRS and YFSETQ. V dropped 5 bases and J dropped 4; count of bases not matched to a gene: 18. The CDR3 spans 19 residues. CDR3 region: CASRLLRQGQRDGANVLTF. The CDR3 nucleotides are TGCGCCAGCAGACTTCTCCGACAGGGCCAACGGGACGGGGCCAACGTCCTGACTTTC.

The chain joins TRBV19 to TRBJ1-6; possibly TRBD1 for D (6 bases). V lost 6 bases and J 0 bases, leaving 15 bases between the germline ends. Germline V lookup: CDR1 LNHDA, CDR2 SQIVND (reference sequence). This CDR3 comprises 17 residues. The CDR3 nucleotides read TGTGCCAGTAGGAAGTCAGGGGCGATCTCCTATAATTCACCCCTCCACTTT. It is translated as CASRKSGAISYNSPLHF.

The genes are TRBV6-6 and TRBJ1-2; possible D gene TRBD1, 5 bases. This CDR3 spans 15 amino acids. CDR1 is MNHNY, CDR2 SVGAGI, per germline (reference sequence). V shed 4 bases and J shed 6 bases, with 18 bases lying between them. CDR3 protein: CASSSPGVQGDGYTF. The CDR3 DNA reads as TGTGCCAGCAGTTCCCCTGGGGTGCAGGGCGATGGCTACACCTTC.

CDR3 coding DNA: TGTGCCACCAGCAGAGTGGACGGGGAAAACATTCAGTACTTC. This sequence encodes CATSRVDGENIQYF. The chain joins TRBV15 to TRBJ2-4; D is perhaps TRBD2 (5 bases). The CDR3 length is 14 residues. Trimming pared 1 base from V and 5 bases from J, leaving 9 bases between. The germline V gene has CDR1 LNHNV and CDR2 YYDKDF (reference sequence).

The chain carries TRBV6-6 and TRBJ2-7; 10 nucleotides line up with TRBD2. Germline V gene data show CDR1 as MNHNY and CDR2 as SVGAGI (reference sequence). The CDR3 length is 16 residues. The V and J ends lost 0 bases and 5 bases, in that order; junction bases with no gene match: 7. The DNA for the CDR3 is TGTGCCAGCAGTTACTCTCAGACTAGCGGGCTCGACGAGCAGTACTTC. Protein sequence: CASSYSQTSGLDEQYF.

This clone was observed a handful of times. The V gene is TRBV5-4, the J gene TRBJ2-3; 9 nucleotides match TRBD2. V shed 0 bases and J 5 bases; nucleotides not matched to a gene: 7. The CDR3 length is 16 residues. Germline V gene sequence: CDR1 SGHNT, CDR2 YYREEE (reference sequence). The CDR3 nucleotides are TGTGCCAGCAGCTTGGGGTCTAGCGGGATCGGAGATACGCAGTATTTT. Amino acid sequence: CASSLGSSGIGDTQYF.

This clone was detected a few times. The CDR3 nucleotides read TGTGCCAGCAGTTACCGGGGGGATGAATATGGCTACACCTTC. Residues: CASSYRGDEYGYTF. This chain links TRBV6-6 with TRBJ1-2; D perhaps matches TRBD1 (5 bases). The CDR3 runs to 14 residues. Trimming left V 2 bases short and J 5 bases short, with 12 bases between. CDR1 is MNHNY, CDR2 SVGAGI, per germline (reference sequence).

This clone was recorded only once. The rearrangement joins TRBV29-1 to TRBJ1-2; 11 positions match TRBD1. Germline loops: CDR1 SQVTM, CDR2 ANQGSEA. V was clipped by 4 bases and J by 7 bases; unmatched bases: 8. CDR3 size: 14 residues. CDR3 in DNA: TGCAGCGTTGTCGTCCGGGACAGGGGGGCTGGCTACACCTTC. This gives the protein CSVVVRDRGAGYTF. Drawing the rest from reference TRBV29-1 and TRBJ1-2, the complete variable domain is SAVISQKPSRDICQRGTSLTIQCQVDSQVTMMFWYRQQPGQSLTLIATANQGSEATYESGFVIDKFPISRPNLTFSTLTVSNMSPEDSSIYLCSVVVRDRGAGYTFGSGTRLTVV.

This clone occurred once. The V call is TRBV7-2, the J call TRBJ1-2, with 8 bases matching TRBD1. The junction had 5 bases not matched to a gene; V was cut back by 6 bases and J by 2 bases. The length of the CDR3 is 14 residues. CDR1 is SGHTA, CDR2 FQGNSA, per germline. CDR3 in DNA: TGTGCCAGCAGACCGGACAGGGTCAACTATGGCTACACCTTC. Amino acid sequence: CASRPDRVNYGYTF.

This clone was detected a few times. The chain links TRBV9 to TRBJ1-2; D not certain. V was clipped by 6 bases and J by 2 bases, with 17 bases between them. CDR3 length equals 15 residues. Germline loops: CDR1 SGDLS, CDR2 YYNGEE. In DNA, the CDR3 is TGTGCCAGCACCATTAATTCCGGTAGCAACTATGGCTACACCTTC. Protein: CASTINSGSNYGYTF.

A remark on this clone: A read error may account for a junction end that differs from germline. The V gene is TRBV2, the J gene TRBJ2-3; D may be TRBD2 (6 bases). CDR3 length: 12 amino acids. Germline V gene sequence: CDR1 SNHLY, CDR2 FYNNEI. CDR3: CASSIGGWAFRF. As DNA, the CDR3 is TGTGCCAGCAGTATAGGAGGGTGGGCCTTCCGTTTT.

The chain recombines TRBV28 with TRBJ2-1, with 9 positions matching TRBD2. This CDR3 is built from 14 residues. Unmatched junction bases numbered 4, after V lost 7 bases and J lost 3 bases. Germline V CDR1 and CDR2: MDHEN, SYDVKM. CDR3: CASKLAGLYNEQFF. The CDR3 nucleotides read TGTGCCAGCAAACTAGCGGGCCTCTACAATGAGCAGTTCTTC. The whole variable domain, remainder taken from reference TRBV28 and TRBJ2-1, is DVKVTQSSRYLVKRTGEKVFLECVQDMDHENMFWYRQDPGLGLRLIYFSYDVKMKEKGDIPEGYSVSREKKERFSLILESASTNQTSMYLCASKLAGLYNEQFFGPGTRLTVL.

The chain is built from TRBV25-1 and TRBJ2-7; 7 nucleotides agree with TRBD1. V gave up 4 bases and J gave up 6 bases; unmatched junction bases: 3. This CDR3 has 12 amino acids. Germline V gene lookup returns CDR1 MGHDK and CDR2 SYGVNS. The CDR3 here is CASSVTGFEQYF. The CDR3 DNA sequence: TGTGCCAGCAGTGTGACAGGGTTCGAGCAGTACTTC.

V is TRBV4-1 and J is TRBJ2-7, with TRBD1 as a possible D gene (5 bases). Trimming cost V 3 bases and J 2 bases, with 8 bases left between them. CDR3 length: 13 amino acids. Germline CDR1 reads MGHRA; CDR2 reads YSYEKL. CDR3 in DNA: TGCGCCAGCAGCCAGGGCAGGGCCTACGAGCAGTACTTC. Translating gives CASSQGRAYEQYF.

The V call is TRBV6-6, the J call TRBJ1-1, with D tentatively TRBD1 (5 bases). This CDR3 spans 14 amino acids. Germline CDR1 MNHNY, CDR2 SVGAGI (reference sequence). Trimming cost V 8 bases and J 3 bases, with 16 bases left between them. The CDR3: CASRQGERYTEAFF. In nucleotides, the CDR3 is TGTGCCAGCCGCCAGGGCGAGCGTTACACTGAAGCTTTCTTT.

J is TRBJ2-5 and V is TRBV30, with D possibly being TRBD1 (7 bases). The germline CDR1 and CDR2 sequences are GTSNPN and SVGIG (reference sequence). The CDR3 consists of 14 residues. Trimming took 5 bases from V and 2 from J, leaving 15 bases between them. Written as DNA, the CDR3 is TGTGCCTGGGCCGCACCAGGGGGGCAAGAGACCCAGTACTTC. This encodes CAWAAPGGQETQYF.

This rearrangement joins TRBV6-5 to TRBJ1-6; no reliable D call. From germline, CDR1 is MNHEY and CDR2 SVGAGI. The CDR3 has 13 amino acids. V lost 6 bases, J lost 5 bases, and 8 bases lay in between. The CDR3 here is CASRRVHNSPLHF. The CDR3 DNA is TGTGCCAGCAGGAGGGTACATAATTCACCCCTCCACTTT.

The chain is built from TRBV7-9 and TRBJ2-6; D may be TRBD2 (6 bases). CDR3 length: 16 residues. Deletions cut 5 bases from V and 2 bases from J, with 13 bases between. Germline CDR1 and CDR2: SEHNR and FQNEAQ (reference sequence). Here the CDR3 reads CASSPLLAPGANVLTF. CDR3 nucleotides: TGTGCCAGCAGCCCTCTACTAGCACCTGGGGCCAACGTCCTGACTTTC.